Only a few counts were recorded for the clone carrying this T cell receptor beta chain. Its target is not known. A read error is possible here, since a much larger clone lies one base away. The data are from a study of response to subunit inactivated influenza vaccine. In TCRdb, the RT-PCR reads were re-called with MiXCR into one record per CDR3 protein. The table shows 800,000 to 1,000,000 distinct CDR3 sequences, with about 20% occurring only once. General study findings and limits: With each seasonal influenza vaccination, the authors suggested, few new T cells are recruited.

Germline V gene data show CDR1 as MNHNS and CDR2 as SASEGT. There are 14 residues in the CDR3. V shed 6 bases and J 3 bases; nucleotides not matched to a gene: 6. The origin of this receptor is a man aged 45-65 years who received an inactivated influenza vaccine. This rearrangement joins TRBV6-1 to TRBJ2-7, with 9 positions matching TRBD1. The sequencing used PBMCs from blood, collected about 5 days after vaccination. The CDR3 DNA is TGTGCCAGCAGATTGGACAGGGGAGGCTACGAGCAGTACTTC. This gives the protein CASRLDRGGYEQYF.